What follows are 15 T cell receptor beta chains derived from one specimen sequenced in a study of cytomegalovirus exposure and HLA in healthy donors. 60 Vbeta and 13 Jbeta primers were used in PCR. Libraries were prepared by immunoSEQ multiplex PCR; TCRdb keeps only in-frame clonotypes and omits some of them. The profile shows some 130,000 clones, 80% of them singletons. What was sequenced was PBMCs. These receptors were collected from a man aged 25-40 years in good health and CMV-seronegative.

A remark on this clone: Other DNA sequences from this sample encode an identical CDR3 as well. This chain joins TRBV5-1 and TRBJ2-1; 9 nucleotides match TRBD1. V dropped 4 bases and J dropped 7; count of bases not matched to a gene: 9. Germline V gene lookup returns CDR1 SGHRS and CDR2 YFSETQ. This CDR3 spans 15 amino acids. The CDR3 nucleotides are TGCGCCAGCAGCGTCCGGGACAGGGAGGGAAATGAGCAGTTCTTC. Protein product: CASSVRDREGNEQFF.

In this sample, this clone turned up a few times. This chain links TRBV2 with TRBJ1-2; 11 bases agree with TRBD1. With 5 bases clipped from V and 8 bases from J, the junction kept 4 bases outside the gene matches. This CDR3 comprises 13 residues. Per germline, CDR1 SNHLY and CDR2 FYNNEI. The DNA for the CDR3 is TGTGCCAGCAGTCGGGACAGGGGGACGGGCTACACCTTC. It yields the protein CASSRDRGTGYTF.

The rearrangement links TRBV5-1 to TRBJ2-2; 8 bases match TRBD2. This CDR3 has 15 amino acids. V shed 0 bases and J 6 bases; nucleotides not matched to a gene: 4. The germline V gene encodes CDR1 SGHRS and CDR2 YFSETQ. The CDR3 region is CASSLDFGGAGELFF. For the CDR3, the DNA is TGCGCCAGCAGCTTGGATTTCGGGGGGGCCGGGGAGCTGTTTTTT.

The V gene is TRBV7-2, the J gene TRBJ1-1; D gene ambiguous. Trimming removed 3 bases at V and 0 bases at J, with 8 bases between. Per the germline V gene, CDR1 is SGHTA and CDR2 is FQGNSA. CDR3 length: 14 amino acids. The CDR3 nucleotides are TGTGCCAGCAGCTTGAAGTACATGAACACTGAAGCTTTCTTT. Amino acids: CASSLKYMNTEAFF. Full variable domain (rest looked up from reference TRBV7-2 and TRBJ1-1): GAGVSQSPSNKVTEKGKDVELRCDPISGHTALYWYRQSLGQGLEFLIYFQGNSAPDKSGLPSDRFSAERTGGSVSTLTIQRTQQEDSAVYLCASSLKYMNTEAFFGQGTRLTVV.

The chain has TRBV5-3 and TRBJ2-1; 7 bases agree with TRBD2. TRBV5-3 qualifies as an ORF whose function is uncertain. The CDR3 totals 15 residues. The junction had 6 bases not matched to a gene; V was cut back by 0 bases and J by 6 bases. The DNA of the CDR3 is TGTGCCAGAAGCTTGGAATCTAGCGGCCTCAATGAGCAGTTCTTC. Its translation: CARSLESSGLNEQFF.

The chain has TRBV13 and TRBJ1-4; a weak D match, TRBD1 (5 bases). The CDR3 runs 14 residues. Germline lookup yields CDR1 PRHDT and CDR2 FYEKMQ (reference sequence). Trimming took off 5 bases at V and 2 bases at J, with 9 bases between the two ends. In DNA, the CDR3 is TGTGCCAGCAGCACGGGGGATACTAATGAAAAACTGTTTTTT. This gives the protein CASSTGDTNEKLFF.

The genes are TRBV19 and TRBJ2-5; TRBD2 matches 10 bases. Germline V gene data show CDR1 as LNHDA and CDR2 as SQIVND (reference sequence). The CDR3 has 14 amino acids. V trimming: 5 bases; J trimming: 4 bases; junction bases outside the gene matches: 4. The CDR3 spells CASSASGSGETQYF. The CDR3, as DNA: TGTGCCAGTAGTGCTAGCGGGAGTGGAGAGACCCAGTACTTC.

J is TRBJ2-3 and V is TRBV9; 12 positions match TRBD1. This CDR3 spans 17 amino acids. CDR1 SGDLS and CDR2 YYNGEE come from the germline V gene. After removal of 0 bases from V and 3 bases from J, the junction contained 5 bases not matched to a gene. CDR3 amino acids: CASSVARDRGRTDTQYF. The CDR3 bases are TGTGCCAGCAGCGTAGCACGGGACAGGGGGCGGACAGATACGCAGTATTTT.

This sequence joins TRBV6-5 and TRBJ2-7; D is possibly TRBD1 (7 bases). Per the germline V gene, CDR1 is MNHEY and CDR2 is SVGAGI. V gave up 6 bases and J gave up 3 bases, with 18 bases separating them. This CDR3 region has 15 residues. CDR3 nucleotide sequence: TGTGCCAGCAGATCCACGGGGGCAGGGGGCTACGAGCAGTACTTC. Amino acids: CASRSTGAGGYEQYF.

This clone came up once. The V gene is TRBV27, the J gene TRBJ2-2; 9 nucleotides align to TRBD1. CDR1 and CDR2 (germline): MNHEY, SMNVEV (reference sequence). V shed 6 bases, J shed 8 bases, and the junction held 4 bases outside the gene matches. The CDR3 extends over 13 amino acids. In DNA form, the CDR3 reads TGTGCCAGCAGGGTGACAGGGGGTGGGGAGCTGTTTTTT. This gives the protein CASRVTGGGELFF.

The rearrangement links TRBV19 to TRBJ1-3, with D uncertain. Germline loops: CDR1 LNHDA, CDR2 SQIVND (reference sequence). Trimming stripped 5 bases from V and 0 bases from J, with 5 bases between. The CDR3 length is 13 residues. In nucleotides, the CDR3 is TGTGCCAGTAGTCCGAGCTCTGGAAACACCATATATTTT. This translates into CASSPSSGNTIYF.

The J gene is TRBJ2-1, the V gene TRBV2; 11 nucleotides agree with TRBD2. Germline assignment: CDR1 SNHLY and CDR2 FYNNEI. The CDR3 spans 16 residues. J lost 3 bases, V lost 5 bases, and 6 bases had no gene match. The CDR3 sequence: CASSPLAGGLYNEQFF. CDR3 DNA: TGTGCCAGCAGTCCTTTAGCGGGAGGGCTCTACAATGAGCAGTTCTTC. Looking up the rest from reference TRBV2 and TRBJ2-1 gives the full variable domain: EPEVTQTPSHQVTQMGQEVILRCVPISNHLYFYWYRQILGQKVEFLVSFYNNEISEKSEIFDDQFSVERPDGSNFTLKIRSTKLEDSAMYFCASSPLAGGLYNEQFFGPGTRLTVL.

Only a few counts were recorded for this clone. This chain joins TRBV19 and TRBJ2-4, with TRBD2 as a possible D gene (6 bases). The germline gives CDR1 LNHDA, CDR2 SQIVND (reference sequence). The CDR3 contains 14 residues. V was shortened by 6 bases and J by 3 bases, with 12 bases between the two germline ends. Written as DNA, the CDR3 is TGTGCCAGTAGCCAACCGGGGGACAAAAACATTCAGTACTTC. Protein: CASSQPGDKNIQYF.

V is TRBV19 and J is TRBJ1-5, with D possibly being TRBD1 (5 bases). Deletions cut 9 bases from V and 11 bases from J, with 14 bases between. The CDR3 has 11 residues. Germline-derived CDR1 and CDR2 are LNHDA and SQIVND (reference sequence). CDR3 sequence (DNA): TGTGCCAGCCGAAATGGGGCAGCCCAGCATTTT. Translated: CASRNGAAQHF. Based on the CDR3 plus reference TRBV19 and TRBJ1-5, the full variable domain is DGGITQSPKYLFRKEGQNVTLSCEQNLNHDAMYWYRQDPGQGLRLIYYSQIVNDFQKGDIAEGYSVSREKKESFPLTVTSAQKNPTAFYLCASRNGAAQHFGDGTRLSIL.

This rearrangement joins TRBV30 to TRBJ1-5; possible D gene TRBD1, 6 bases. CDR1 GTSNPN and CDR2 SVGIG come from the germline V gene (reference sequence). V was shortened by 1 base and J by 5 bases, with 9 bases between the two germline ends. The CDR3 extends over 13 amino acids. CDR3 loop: CAWSGGLDQPQHF. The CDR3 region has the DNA TGTGCCTGGAGTGGGGGGCTGGATCAGCCCCAGCATTTT.